This entry lists 5 T cell receptor beta chains sequenced from one sample in a study of T cell repertoires in cytomegalovirus infection. TCRdb independently ran MiXCR on the reads; one entry per CDR3 protein. The sample lists 700,000 to 950,000 distinct CDR3 sequences, over 25% occurring once. No antigen is known for these receptors. The input for sequencing was cultured CD8+ T cells from PBMCs, taken from culture after CMV antigen stimulation. The receptors derive from a human donor in good health (CMV status not recorded). Some clones in this sample may be carry-over from other donors' samples.

V and J are TRBV15 and TRBJ1-4; D may be TRBD1 (5 bases). This CDR3 is 16 amino acids long. Germline V gene data show CDR1 as LNHNV and CDR2 as YYDKDF (reference sequence). Trimming removed 0 bases at V and 8 bases at J, with 16 bases between. The CDR3 region is CATSREVQSGREKLFF. The CDR3 region has the DNA TGTGCCACCAGCAGAGAGGTGCAATCGGGGCGCGAAAAACTGTTTTTT.

This chain links TRBV7-9 with TRBJ2-5; 10 bases fit TRBD2. The V gene's germline CDR1 is SEHNR and CDR2 FQNEAQ (reference sequence). V was pared by 5 bases and J by 4 bases, with 10 bases of the junction left unmatched. CDR3 length: 16 residues. Here the CDR3 reads CASSLSGGALLETQYF. CDR3 in DNA: TGTGCCAGCAGCCTCAGCGGGGGGGCTCTTCTAGAGACCCAGTACTTC. Using reference TRBV7-9 and TRBJ2-5 for the parts outside the CDR3, the full variable domain is DTGVSQNPRHKITKRGQNVTFRCDPISEHNRLYWYRQTLGQGPEFLTYFQNEAQLEKSRLLSDRFSAERPKGSFSTLEIQRTEQGDSAMYLCASSLSGGALLETQYFGPGTRLLVL.

This clonotype was seen a few times. The rearrangement links TRBV5-1 to TRBJ1-4, with D tentatively TRBD1 (6 bases). Looked up from germline, CDR1 is SGHRS and CDR2 is YFSETQ. Trimming pared 0 bases from V and 7 bases from J, leaving 13 bases between. CDR3 length: 15 residues. The CDR3 sequence is CASSLASGQTEKLFF. The CDR3 DNA reads TGCGCCAGCAGCTTGGCCAGCGGACAGACTGAAAAACTGTTTTTT. Filled out from reference TRBV5-1 and TRBJ1-4, the complete variable domain reads KAGVTQTPRYLIKTRGQQVTLSCSPISGHRSVSWYQQTPGQGLQFLFEYFSETQRNKGNFPGRFSGRQFSNSRSEMNVSTLELGDSALYLCASSLASGQTEKLFFGSGTQLSVL.

At least ten counts were recorded for this clonotype. J is TRBJ1-4 and V is TRBV6-1; D gene ambiguous. Germline V gene lookup returns CDR1 MNHNS and CDR2 SASEGT. There are 13 residues in the CDR3. Between the trimmed V and J ends, which lost 11 bases and 0 bases, there was a span of 10 bases. The CDR3 DNA follows: TGTGCCGCCGGCCACCCAACTAATGAAAAACTGTTTTTT. Its protein product is CAAGHPTNEKLFF.

The table lists this clonotype with a few counts. The chain carries TRBV25-1 and TRBJ2-1, with TRBD1 as a possible D gene (5 bases). The length of the CDR3 is 18 residues. Germline CDR1 MGHDK, CDR2 SYGVNS. Trimming stripped 1 base from V and 0 bases from J, with 16 bases between. In DNA form, the CDR3 reads TGTGCCAGCAGTGAATTCTTCTCGACAGTTGTCTCCTACAATGAGCAGTTCTTC. It codes for CASSEFFSTVVSYNEQFF.